Following are 20 T cell receptor beta chains from one sample sequenced in a study of monozygotic twins with inflammatory bowel disease. TCRdb reworked the 5' RACE reads into one entry per CDR3 protein, no DNA. The listing contains approximately 200,000 distinct CDR3 sequences. Sample: blood. These receptors were collected from a human donor with ulcerative colitis or Crohn's disease, or a healthy co-twin of an affected twin (not recorded which).

The V call is TRBV20-1, the J call TRBJ2-6. The CDR3 covers 14 residues. Germline V gene data show CDR1 as DFQATT and CDR2 as SNEGSKA (reference sequence). The chain's CDR3 is CSARVGSGANVLTF.

This chain links TRBV5-4 with TRBJ2-7. The CDR3 runs to 13 residues. Germline CDR1 SGHNT, CDR2 YYREEE (reference sequence). CDR3 in amino acids: CASSLPGLREQYF.

The chain couples TRBV11-2 to TRBJ1-1. The germline V gene encodes CDR1 SGHAT and CDR2 FQNNGV. This CDR3 is 15 amino acids long. The chain's CDR3 is CASSLVAVGSTEAFF.

The chain carries TRBV5-1 and TRBJ1-1. In germline, CDR1 is SGHRS, CDR2 YFSETQ. The CDR3 totals 11 residues. This CDR3 is CASSSFSEAFF.

The chain is built from TRBV5-1 and TRBJ1-5. The CDR3 runs to 12 residues. The germline gives CDR1 SGHRS, CDR2 YFSETQ. The CDR3: CASSLEGQPQHF.

The chain is built from TRBV7-8 and TRBJ2-5; without DNA, the TCRdb call of TRBD2 cannot be checked. The germline V gene encodes CDR1 SGHVS and CDR2 FQNEAQ. CDR3 length: 15 amino acids. This chain's CDR3 is CASSTLPGQQETQYF. Looking up the rest from reference TRBV7-8 and TRBJ2-5 gives the full variable domain: GAGVSQSPRYKVAKRGQDVALRCDPISGHVSLFWYQQALGQGPEFLTYFQNEAQLDKSGLPSDRFFAERPEGSVSTLKIQRTQQEDSAVYLCASSTLPGQQETQYFGPGTRLLVL.

V is TRBV29-1 and J is TRBJ2-1; as DNA is missing, the TRBD2 call by TCRdb cannot be tested. Germline V gene data show CDR1 as SQVTM and CDR2 as ANQGSEA. The CDR3 is 16 amino acids. This chain's CDR3 is CSVDRLAGGRYNEQFF.

The chain couples TRBV12-3 or TRBV12-4 to TRBJ1-5; without DNA, the TCRdb call of TRBD1 cannot be checked. The CDR3 is made up of 15 amino acids. Here the CDR3 reads CASSLVGQGHQPQHF.

This sequence joins TRBV5-1 and TRBJ1-2. Looked up from germline, CDR1 is SGHRS and CDR2 is YFSETQ. The CDR3 length is 13 residues. CDR3 in amino acids: CASSLVQADGYTF.

The rearrangement joins TRBV5-4 to TRBJ2-2; absent DNA, TCRdb's TRBD1 call cannot be checked. Looked up from germline, CDR1 is SGHNT and CDR2 is YYREEE (reference sequence). The CDR3 has 16 residues. The CDR3: CASSAAGRRNTGELFF.

This chain connects TRBV20-1 to TRBJ1-6; absent DNA, TCRdb's TRBD1 call cannot be checked. CDR3 length: 15 amino acids. From germline, CDR1 is DFQATT and CDR2 SNEGSKA (reference sequence). The CDR3 reads CSARGPPAVNSPLHF.

The chain combines TRBV4-1 with TRBJ1-3. Germline values: CDR1 MGHRA, CDR2 YSYEKL. This CDR3 is built from 17 residues. The CDR3 sequence is CASSQDHSSGSGNTIYF.

The chain is built from TRBV7-2 and TRBJ2-5. The germline V gene has CDR1 SGHTA and CDR2 FQGNSA. There are 12 residues in the CDR3. The CDR3 sequence: CASSRVEETQYF.

CDR3 region: CASSFRPTGPGANVLTF. The rearrangement uses TRBV2 and TRBJ2-6; TCRdb picks TRBD1, but there is no DNA to check that call. Germline V gene data show CDR1 as SNHLY and CDR2 as FYNNEI. CDR3 length: 17 residues.

The chain's CDR3 is CASSSGQGRDQPQHF. The chain employs TRBV12-3 or TRBV12-4 and TRBJ1-5; TCRdb gives TRBD1 as the D gene, but with no DNA this cannot be confirmed. CDR3 length: 15 residues.

The chain uses TRBV5-6 and TRBJ1-5; TCRdb names TRBD1, which stays unverified in the absence of DNA. There are 16 residues in the CDR3. CDR1 and CDR2 (germline): SGHDT, YYEEEE. This CDR3 is CASSIRDRGLHQPQHF.

The CDR3 sequence is CASSRTDGSYEQYF. This chain links TRBV11-2 with TRBJ2-7. Germline-derived CDR1 and CDR2 are SGHAT and FQNNGV. The CDR3 contains 14 residues.

The gene calls are TRBV5-1 and TRBJ1-2; TCRdb proposes TRBD1, but this gene call is untestable without DNA. Germline V gene lookup returns CDR1 SGHRS and CDR2 YFSETQ. This CDR3 spans 14 amino acids. The CDR3 sequence: CASSLGQGEYGYTF.

This chain joins TRBV11-2 and TRBJ2-1; TCRdb outputs TRBD1, but without DNA this stays unchecked. This CDR3 region has 16 residues. Germline V lookup: CDR1 SGHAT, CDR2 FQNNGV. CDR3 protein: CASSLVGGSFYNEQFF. The entire variable domain, with the rest obtained from reference TRBV11-2 and TRBJ2-1, is as follows: EAGVAQSPRYKIIEKRQSVAFWCNPISGHATLYWYQQILGQGPKLLIQFQNNGVVDDSQLPKDRFSAERLKGVDSTLKIQPAKLEDSAVYLCASSLVGGSFYNEQFFGPGTRLTVL.

The chain is built from TRBV6-5 and TRBJ2-1. The CDR3 contains 15 residues. Germline V gives CDR1 MNHEY, CDR2 SVGAGI. CDR3 sequence: CASSYSPGRGNEQFF.